Listed here is a single TCR beta chain. The data were obtained in a study of OX40 agonist ivuxolimab in advanced cancers. The assay was immunoSEQ multiplex PCR, and TCRdb's table has in-frame clones only and misses some. The sample shows some 8,000 clones, around 72% of them seen only once. Here the sequenced sample was CD4+ or CD8+ T cells sorted from blood, taken in a trial of the OX40 agonist ivuxolimab. This TCR derives from an adult with an advanced solid tumor such as melanoma, head and neck, liver or kidney cancer.

The CDR3 sequence is CASSSSDTNTGELFF. CDR3 DNA sequence: TGTGCCAGCAGTTCATCCGACACGAACACCGGGGAGCTGTTTTTT. The chain combines TRBV6-5 with TRBJ2-2, with D unresolved. CDR3 length: 15 residues. Between the trimmed V and J ends, which lost 4 bases and 0 bases, there was a span of 9 bases. Germline V gene sequence: CDR1 MNHEY, CDR2 SVGAGI.